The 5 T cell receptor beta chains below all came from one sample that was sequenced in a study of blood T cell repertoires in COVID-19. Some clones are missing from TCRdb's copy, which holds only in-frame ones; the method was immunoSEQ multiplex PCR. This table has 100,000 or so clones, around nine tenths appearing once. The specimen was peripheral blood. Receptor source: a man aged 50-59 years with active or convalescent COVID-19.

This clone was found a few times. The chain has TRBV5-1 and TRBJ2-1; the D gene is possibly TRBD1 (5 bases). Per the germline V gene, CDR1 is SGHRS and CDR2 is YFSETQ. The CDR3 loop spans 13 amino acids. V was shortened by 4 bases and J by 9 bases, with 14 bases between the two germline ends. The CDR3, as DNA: TGCGCCAGCAGCGTCCTGCCTAGGGGTGAGCAGTTCTTC. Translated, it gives CASSVLPRGEQFF. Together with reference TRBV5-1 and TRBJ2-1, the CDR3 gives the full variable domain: KAGVTQTPRYLIKTRGQQVTLSCSPISGHRSVSWYQQTPGQGLQFLFEYFSETQRNKGNFPGRFSGRQFSNSRSEMNVSTLELGDSALYLCASSVLPRGEQFFGPGTRLTVL.

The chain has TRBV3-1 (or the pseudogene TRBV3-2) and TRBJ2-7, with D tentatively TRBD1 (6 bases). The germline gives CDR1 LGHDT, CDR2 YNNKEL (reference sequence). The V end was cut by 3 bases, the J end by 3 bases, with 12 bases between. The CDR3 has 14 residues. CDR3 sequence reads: CASSHGQSDYEQYV. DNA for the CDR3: TGTGCCAGCAGCCACGGACAGTCAGACTACGAGCAGTACGTC.

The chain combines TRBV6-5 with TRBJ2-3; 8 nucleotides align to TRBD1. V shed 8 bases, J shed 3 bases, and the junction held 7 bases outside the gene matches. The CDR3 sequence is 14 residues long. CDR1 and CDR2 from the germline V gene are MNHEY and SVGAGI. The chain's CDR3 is CASRQGALTDTQYF. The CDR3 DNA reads TGTGCCAGCCGCCAGGGGGCGCTTACAGATACGCAGTATTTT.

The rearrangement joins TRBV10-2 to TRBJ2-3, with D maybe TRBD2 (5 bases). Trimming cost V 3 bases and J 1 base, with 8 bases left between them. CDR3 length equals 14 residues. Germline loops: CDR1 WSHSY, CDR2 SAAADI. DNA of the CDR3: TGCGCCAGCAGTGAAGGTAGCGGCACAGATACGCAGTATTTT. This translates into CASSEGSGTDTQYF.

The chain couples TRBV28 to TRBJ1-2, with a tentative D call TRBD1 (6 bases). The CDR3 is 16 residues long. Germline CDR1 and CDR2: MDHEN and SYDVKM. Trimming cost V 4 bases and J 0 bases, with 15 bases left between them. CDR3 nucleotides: TGTGCCAGCAGTTCTCCTGGGACACCAGCTAACTATGGCTACACCTTC. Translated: CASSSPGTPANYGYTF.